This paragraph reports one T cell receptor (beta chain). What it binds is unknown. TCRdb's table, derived via immunoSEQ multiplex PCR, lists solely in-frame clones and lacks some. The sample comprises 180,000 or so clones, more than 85% of which are singletons, and 3.5% to 4.5% rests with the top ten. Germline values: CDR1 MNHEY, CDR2 SVGAGI. CDR3 length equals 16 residues. J was trimmed by 4 bases and V by 2 bases; bases with no gene match: 6. The record originates from a study of T cell responses to AZD1222 COVID-19 vaccine. Points from the study as a whole: Among vaccine-associated CD4 TCRs, coverage spanned spike, with dominance at 160-218 and 743-854. Every sample of the repertoires postdated the peak T cell response. The number of AZD1222 recipients seropositive at baseline was only six. Clonal diversity may have been underestimated, and the donors were mostly white British, with more females than males.

This receptor was taken from an adult in good health. V and J are TRBV6-5 and TRBJ1-2, with 11 positions matching TRBD1. The sequencing here drew on peripheral blood, taken on day 0 of AZD1222 vaccination. The CDR3 DNA sequence: TGTGCCAGCAGTTACGAAGGGACAGGGGGGCTCTATGGCTACACCTTC. Translation gives CASSYEGTGGLYGYTF.